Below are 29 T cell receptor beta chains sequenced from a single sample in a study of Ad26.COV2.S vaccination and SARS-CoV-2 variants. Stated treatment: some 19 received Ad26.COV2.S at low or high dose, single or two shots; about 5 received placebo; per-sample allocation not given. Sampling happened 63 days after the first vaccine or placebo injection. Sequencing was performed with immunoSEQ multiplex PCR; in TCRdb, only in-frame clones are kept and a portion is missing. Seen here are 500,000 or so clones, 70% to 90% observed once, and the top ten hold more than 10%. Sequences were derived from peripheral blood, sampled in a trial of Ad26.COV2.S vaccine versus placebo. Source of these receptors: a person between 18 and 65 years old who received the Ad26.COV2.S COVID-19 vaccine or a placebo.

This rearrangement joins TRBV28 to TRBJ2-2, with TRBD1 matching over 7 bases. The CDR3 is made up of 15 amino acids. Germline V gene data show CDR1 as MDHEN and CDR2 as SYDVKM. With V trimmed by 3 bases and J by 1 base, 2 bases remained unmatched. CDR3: CASSLRTGNTGELFF. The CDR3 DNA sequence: TGTGCCAGCAGTTTGAGGACAGGGAACACCGGGGAGCTGTTTTTT.

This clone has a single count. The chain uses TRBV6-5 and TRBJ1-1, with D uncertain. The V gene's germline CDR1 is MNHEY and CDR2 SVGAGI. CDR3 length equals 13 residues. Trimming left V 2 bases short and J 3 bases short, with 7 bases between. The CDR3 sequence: CASSYVTDTEAFF. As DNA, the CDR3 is TGTGCCAGCAGTTACGTAACAGACACTGAAGCTTTCTTT.

CDR3 DNA: TGTGCCAGCAGTGAAGTCAAGAAGCGGAGCGCCCAGGTGCAGTATTTT. Translating gives CASSEVKKRSAQVQYF. V usage is TRBV6-1 and J usage is TRBJ2-3; D may be TRBD2 (5 bases). Trimming pared 1 base from V and 11 bases from J, leaving 22 bases between. This CDR3 comprises 16 residues. Germline assignment: CDR1 MNHNS and CDR2 SASEGT.

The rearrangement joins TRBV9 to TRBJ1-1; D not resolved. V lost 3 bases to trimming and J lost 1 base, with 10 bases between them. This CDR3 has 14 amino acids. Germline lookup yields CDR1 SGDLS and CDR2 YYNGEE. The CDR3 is CASSGRTGNTEAFF. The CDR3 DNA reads TGTGCCAGCAGCGGCCGTACGGGGAACACTGAAGCTTTCTTT.

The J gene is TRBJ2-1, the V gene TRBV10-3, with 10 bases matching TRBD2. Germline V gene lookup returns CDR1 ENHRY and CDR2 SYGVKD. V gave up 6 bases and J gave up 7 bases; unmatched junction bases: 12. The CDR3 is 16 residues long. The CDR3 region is CAISEPGLASNNEQFF. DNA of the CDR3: TGTGCCATCAGCGAACCGGGACTAGCGAGTAATAATGAGCAGTTCTTC.

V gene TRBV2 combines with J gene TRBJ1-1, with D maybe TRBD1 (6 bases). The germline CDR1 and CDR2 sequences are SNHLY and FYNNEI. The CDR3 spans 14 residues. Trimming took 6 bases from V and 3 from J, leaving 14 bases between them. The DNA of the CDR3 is TGTGCCAGCAGCCCCAGGGGCTTCGACACTGAAGCTTTCTTT. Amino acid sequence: CASSPRGFDTEAFF.

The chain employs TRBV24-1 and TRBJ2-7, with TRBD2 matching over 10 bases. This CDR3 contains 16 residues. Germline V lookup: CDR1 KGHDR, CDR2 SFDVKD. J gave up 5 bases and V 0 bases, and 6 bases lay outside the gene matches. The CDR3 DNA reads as TGTGCCACCAGTGATTTGAGGGTAGCGGGAGGCAACGAGCAGTACTTC. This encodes CATSDLRVAGGNEQYF.

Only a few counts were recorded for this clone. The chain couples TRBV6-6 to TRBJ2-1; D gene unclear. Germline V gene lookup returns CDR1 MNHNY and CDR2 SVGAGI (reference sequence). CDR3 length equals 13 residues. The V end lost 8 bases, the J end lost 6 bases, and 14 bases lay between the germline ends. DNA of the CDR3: TGTGCCAGCTGCCGGACCTCGTCCAATGAGCAGTTCTTC. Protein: CASCRTSSNEQFF.

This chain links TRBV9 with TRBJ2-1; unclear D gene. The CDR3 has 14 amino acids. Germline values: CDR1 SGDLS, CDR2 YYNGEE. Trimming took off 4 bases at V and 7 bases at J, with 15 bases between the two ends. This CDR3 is CASSLMLPANEQFF. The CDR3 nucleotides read TGTGCCAGCAGCCTGATGCTGCCAGCGAATGAGCAGTTCTTC.

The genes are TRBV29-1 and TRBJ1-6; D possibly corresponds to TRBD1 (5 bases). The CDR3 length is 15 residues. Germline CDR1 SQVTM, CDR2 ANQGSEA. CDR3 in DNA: TGCAGTCACAATCCAGGGTGCTCCTATAATTCACCCCTCCACTTT. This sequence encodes CSHNPGCSYNSPLHF. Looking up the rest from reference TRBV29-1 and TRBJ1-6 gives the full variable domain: SAVISQKPSRDICQRGTSLTIQCQVDSQVTMMFWYRQQPGQSLTLIATANQGSEATYESGFVIDKFPISRPNLTFSTLTVSNMSPEDSSIYLCSHNPGCSYNSPLHFGNGTRLTVT.

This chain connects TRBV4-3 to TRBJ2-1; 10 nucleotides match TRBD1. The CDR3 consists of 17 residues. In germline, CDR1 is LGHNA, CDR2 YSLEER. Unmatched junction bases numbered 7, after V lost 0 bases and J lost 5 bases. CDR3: CASSQDGTGTGDNEQFF. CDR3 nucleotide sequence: TGCGCCAGCAGCCAAGATGGCACCGGGACAGGGGACAATGAGCAGTTCTTC.

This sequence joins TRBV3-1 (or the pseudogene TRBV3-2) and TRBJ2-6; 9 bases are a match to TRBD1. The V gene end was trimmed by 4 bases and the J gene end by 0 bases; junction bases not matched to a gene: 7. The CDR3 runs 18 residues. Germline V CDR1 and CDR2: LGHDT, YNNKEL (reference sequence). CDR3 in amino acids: CASSLLGQGNSGANVLTF. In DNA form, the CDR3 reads TGTGCCAGCAGCCTCCTGGGACAGGGCAACTCTGGGGCCAACGTCCTGACTTTC.

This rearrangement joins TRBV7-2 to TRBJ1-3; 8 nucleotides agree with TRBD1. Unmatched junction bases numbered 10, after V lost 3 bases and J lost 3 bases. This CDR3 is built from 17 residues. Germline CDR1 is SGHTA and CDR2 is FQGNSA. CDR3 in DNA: TGTGCCAGCAGCTTGACCGGACAGGGAAAACTTGGAAACACCATATATTTT. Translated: CASSLTGQGKLGNTIYF.

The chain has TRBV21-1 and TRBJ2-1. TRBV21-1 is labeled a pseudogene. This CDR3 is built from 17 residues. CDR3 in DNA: TGTGCCAGCAGCCCCCCAAACGCAGAGAGCTCCTACAATGAGCAGTTCTTC. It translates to CASSPPNAESSYNEQFF.

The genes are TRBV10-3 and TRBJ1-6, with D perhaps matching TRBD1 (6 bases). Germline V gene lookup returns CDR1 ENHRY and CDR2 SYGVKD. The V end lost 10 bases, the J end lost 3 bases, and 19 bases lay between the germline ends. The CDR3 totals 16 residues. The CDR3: CATRAGAQNYNSPLHF. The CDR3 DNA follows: TGTGCCACGCGGGCGGGGGCGCAGAACTATAATTCACCCCTCCACTTT.

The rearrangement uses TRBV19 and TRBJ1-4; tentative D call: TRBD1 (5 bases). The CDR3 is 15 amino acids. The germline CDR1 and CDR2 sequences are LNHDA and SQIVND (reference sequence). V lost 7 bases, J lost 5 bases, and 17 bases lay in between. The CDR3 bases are TGTGCCAGTACATGGGGAGGGACGGAAAATGAAAAACTGTTTTTT. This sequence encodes CASTWGGTENEKLFF.

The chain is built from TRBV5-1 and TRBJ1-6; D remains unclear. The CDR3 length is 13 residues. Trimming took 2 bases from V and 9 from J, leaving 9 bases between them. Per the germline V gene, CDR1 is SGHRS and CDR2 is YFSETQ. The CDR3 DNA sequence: TGCGCCAGCAGCTTAGACGATAGTTCACCCCTCCACTTT. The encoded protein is CASSLDDSSPLHF.

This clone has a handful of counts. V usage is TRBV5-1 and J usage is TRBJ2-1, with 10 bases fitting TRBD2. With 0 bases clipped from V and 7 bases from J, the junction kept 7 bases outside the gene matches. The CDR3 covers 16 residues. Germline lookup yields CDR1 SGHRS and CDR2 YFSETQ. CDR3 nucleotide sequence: TGCGCCAGCAGCTTGGTAGTGACTAGCGGGTTGAATGAGCAGTTCTTC. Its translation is CASSLVVTSGLNEQFF. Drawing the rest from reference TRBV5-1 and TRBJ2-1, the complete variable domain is KAGVTQTPRYLIKTRGQQVTLSCSPISGHRSVSWYQQTPGQGLQFLFEYFSETQRNKGNFPGRFSGRQFSNSRSEMNVSTLELGDSALYLCASSLVVTSGLNEQFFGPGTRLTVL.

CDR3 protein: CASSQATPDRAYNSPLHF. The CDR3 nucleotides are TGCGCCAGCAGCCAAGCCACCCCAGACAGGGCTTATAATTCACCCCTCCACTTT. This sequence joins TRBV4-3 and TRBJ1-6, with 7 positions matching TRBD1. V shed 1 base and J 4 bases; nucleotides not matched to a gene: 10. Germline values: CDR1 LGHNA, CDR2 YSLEER. The CDR3 totals 18 residues.

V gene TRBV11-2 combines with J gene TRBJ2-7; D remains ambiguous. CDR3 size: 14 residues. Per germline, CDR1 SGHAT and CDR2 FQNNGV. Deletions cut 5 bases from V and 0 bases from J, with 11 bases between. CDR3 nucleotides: TGTGCCAGCAGCCGTACCGCCAGCTCCTACGAGCAGTACTTC. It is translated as CASSRTASSYEQYF. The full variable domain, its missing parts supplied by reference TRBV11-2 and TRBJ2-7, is EAGVAQSPRYKIIEKRQSVAFWCNPISGHATLYWYQQILGQGPKLLIQFQNNGVVDDSQLPKDRFSAERLKGVDSTLKIQPAKLEDSAVYLCASSRTASSYEQYFGPGTRLTVT.

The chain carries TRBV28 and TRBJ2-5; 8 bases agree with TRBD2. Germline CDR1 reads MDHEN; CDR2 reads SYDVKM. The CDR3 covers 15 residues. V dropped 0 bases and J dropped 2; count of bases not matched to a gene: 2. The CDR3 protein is CASSLWSGGQETQYF. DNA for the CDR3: TGTGCCAGCAGTTTATGGTCGGGGGGGCAAGAGACCCAGTACTTC.

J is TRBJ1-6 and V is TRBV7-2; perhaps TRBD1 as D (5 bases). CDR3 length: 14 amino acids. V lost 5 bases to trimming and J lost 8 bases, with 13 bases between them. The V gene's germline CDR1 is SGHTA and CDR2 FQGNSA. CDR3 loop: CASSHGVGDSPLHF. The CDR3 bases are TGTGCCAGCAGCCACGGGGTGGGGGATTCACCCCTCCACTTT.

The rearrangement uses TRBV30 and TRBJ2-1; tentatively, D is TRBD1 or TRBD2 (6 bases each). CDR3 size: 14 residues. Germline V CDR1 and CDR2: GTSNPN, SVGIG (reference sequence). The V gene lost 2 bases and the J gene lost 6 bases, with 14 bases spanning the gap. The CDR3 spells CAWSLGGKVNEQFF. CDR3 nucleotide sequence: TGTGCCTGGAGTCTGGGGGGCAAGGTCAATGAGCAGTTCTTC.

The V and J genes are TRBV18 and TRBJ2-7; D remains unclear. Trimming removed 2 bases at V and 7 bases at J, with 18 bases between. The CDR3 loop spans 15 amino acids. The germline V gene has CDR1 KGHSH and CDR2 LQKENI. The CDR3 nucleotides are TGTGCCAGCTCACCATTAAGTCAAGGTCGTGAGGAGCAGTACTTC. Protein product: CASSPLSQGREEQYF.

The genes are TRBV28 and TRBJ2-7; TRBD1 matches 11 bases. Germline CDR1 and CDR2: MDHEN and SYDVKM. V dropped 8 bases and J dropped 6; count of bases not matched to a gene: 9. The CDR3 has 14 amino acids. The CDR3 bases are TGTGCCAGCCTAGGAGCTGGACAGGGGGCCGAGCAGTACTTC. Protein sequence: CASLGAGQGAEQYF.

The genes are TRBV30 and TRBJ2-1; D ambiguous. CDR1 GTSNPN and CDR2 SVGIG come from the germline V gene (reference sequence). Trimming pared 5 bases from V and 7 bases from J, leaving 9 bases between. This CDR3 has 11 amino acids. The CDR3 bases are TGTGCCTGGGACTTCCAGAATGAGCAGTTCTTC. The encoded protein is CAWDFQNEQFF. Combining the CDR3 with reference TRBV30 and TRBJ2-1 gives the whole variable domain SQTIHQWPATLVQPVGSPLSLECTVEGTSNPNLYWYRQAAGRGLQLLFYSVGIGQISSEVPQNLSASRPQDRQFILSSKKLLLSDSGFYLCAWDFQNEQFFGPGTRLTVL.

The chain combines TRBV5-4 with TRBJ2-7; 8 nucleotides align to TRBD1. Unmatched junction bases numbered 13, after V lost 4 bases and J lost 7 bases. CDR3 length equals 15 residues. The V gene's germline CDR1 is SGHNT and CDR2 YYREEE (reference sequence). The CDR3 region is CASSAGQGPSREQYF. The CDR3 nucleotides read TGTGCCAGCAGCGCCGGACAGGGCCCCTCTCGGGAGCAGTACTTC.

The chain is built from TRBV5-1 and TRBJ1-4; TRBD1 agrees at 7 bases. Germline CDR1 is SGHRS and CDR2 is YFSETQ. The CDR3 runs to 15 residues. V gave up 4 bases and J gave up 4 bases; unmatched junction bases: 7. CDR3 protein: CASSPAGQLNEKLFF. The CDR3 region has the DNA TGCGCCAGCAGCCCAGCGGGACAGCTTAATGAAAAACTGTTTTTT.

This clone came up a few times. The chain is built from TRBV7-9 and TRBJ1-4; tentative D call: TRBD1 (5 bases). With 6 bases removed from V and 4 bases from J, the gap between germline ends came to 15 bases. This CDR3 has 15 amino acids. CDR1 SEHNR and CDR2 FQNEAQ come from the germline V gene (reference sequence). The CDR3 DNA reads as TGTGCCAGCAGATACGGGTCAGGGCGTAATGAAAAACTGTTTTTT. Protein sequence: CASRYGSGRNEKLFF.